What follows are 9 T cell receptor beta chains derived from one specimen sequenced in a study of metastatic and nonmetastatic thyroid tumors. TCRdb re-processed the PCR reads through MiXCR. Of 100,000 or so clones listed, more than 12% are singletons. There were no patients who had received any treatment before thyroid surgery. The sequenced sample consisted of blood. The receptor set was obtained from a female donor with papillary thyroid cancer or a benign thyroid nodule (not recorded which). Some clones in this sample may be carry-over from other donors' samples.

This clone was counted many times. DNA of the CDR3: TGTGCCAGCAGTCAACGGGACGGGAATGAAAAACTGTTTTTT. Translated, it gives CASSQRDGNEKLFF. The chain couples TRBV6-2 or TRBV6-3 to TRBJ1-4, with D perhaps TRBD1 (5 bases). Germline CDR1 and CDR2: MNHEY and SVGEGT. Trimming stripped 5 bases from V and 5 bases from J, with 12 bases between. The CDR3 contains 14 residues.

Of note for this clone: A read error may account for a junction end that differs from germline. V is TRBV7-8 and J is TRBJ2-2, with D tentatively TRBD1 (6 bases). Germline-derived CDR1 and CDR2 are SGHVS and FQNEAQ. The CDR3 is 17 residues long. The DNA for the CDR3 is TGTGCCAGCAGCCTAAGACAGGCCCTGAGGAGCACCGGGGAGCTTTTTTTT. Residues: CASSLRQALRSTGELFF.

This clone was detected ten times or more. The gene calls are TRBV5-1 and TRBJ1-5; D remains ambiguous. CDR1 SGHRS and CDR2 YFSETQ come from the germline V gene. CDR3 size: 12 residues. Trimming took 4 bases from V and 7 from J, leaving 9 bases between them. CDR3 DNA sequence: TGCGCCAGCAGCCCCGGGGAGCAGCCCCAGCATTTT. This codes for CASSPGEQPQHF.

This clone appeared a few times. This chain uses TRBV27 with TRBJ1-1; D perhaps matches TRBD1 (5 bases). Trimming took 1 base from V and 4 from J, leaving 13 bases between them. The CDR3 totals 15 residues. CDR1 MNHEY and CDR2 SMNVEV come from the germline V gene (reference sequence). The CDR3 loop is CASSLWGRSGTEAFF. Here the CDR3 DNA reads TGTGCCAGCAGTTTATGGGGGAGGTCAGGCACTGAAGCTTTCTTT.

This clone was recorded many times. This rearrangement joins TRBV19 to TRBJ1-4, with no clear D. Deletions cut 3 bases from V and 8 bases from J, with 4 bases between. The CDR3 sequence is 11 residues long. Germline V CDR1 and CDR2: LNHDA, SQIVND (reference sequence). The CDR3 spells CASSMGEKLFF. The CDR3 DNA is TGTGCCAGTAGTATGGGGGAAAAACTGTTTTTT.

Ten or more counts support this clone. CDR3 nucleotide sequence: TGTGCCTGGAGTCTCGGTAGGGGGGGGTCAGAGACCCAGTACTTC. This encodes CAWSLGRGGSETQYF. The V and J genes are TRBV30 and TRBJ2-5; the D gene is possibly TRBD2 (7 bases). The V end was cut by 2 bases, the J end by 4 bases, with 17 bases between. Germline CDR1 and CDR2: GTSNPN and SVGIG (reference sequence). CDR3 length: 15 amino acids.

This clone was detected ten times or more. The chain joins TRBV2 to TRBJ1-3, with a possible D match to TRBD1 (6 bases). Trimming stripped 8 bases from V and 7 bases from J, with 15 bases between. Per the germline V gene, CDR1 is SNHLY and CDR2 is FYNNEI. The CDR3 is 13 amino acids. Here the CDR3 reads CASHLVTGNTIYF. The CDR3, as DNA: TGTGCCAGCCATTTGGTAACAGGGAACACCATATATTTT.

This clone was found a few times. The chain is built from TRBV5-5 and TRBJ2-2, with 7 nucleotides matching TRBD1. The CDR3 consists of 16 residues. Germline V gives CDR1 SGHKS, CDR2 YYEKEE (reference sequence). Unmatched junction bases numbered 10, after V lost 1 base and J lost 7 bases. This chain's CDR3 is CASSLTPTGMNGELFF. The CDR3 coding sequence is TGTGCCAGCAGCTTGACCCCGACAGGGATGAACGGGGAGCTGTTTTTT.

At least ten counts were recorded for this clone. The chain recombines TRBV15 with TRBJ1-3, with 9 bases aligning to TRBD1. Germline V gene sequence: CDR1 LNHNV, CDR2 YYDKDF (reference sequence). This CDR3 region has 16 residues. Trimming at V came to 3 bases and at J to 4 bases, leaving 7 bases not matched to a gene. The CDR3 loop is CATSSLLGTGGNTIYF. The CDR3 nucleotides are TGTGCCACCAGCAGTCTCCTGGGGACAGGGGGAAACACCATATATTTT. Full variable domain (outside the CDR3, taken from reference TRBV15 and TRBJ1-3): DAMVIQNPRYQVTQFGKPVTLSCSQTLNHNVMYWYQQKSSQAPKLLFHYYDKDFNNEADTPDNFQSRRPNTSFCFLDIRSPGLGDTAMYLCATSSLLGTGGNTIYFGEGSWLTVV.